This passage covers 31 T cell receptor beta chains from one sample sequenced in a study of CD8+ T cells in alopecia areata. Isolated RNA was reverse transcribed into cDNA used as the sequencing template. The assay was immunoSEQ multiplex PCR, and TCRdb's table has in-frame clones only and misses some. The repertoire holds about 250,000 clones, with 67% as singletons. This sample comprised CD4+ T cells sorted from blood, obtained at week 0. These receptors were obtained from a human donor with alopecia areata.

The CDR3 reads CSVDFRGDYGYTF. The CDR3 coding sequence is TGCAGCGTTGATTTCAGGGGAGACTATGGCTACACCTTC. The rearrangement uses TRBV29-1 and TRBJ1-2, with a tentative D call TRBD1 (6 bases). Germline V lookup: CDR1 SQVTM, CDR2 ANQGSEA. The germline V and J ends were trimmed by 3 bases and 3 bases, with 11 bases remaining between them. The CDR3 loop spans 13 amino acids. Supplemented by reference TRBV29-1 and TRBJ1-2, the full variable domain reads SAVISQKPSRDICQRGTSLTIQCQVDSQVTMMFWYRQQPGQSLTLIATANQGSEATYESGFVIDKFPISRPNLTFSTLTVSNMSPEDSSIYLCSVDFRGDYGYTFGSGTRLTVV.

This CDR3 reads CASSGGFYEQYF. CDR3 in DNA: TGTGCCAGCAGTGGGGGCTTCTACGAGCAGTACTTC. This chain links TRBV2 with TRBJ2-7, with D possibly being TRBD1 (5 bases). The V and J ends lost 4 bases and 3 bases respectively, with 7 bases between them. CDR1 is SNHLY, CDR2 FYNNEI, per germline. This CDR3 spans 12 amino acids.

The V call is TRBV6-6, the J call TRBJ1-2, with a tentative D call TRBD1 (5 bases). Deletions cut 0 bases from V and 0 bases from J, with 8 bases between. From germline, CDR1 is MNHNY and CDR2 SVGAGI (reference sequence). The CDR3 has 15 amino acids. The CDR3 nucleotides are TGTGCCAGCAGTTACTCTGGGGGGGCTAACTATGGCTACACCTTC. Its translation is CASSYSGGANYGYTF.

Regarding this clone: Mismatch with germline at one junction end may stem from a read error. CDR3 nucleotide sequence: TGTGCCAGCACCCCGGGCCATGGGAGCGGGGGGCTGTTTTTT. This sequence encodes CASTPGHGSGGLFF. V and J are TRBV19 and TRBJ2-2; 8 bases agree with TRBD2. Germline lookup yields CDR1 LNHDA and CDR2 SQIVND (reference sequence). The CDR3 has 14 amino acids.

This clone has more than one count but fewer than ten. V and J are TRBV5-1 and TRBJ2-7; TRBD1 matches at 9 bases. The CDR3 has 15 amino acids. With V trimmed by 3 bases and J by 3 bases, 7 bases remained unmatched. CDR1 is SGHRS, CDR2 YFSETQ, per germline. CDR3 sequence reads: CASSSPGQGLYEQYF. CDR3 sequence (DNA): TGCGCCAGCAGCTCTCCGGGACAGGGTCTCTACGAGCAGTACTTC.

The count of this clone is one. The CDR3 region is CAWGRTVAYEQYF. CDR3 bases: TGTGCCTGGGGTCGGACGGTGGCCTACGAGCAGTACTTC. The chain is built from TRBV30 and TRBJ2-7; D call uncertain. Germline CDR1 and CDR2: GTSNPN and SVGIG (reference sequence). This CDR3 contains 13 residues. V lost 5 bases and J lost 2, with 13 bases in between. The whole variable domain, filled in from reference TRBV30 and TRBJ2-7, reads SQTIHQWPATLVQPVGSPLSLECTVEGTSNPNLYWYRQAAGRGLQLLFYSVGIGQISSEVPQNLSASRPQDRQFILSSKKLLLSDSGFYLCAWGRTVAYEQYFGPGTRLTVT.

The chain joins TRBV30 to TRBJ1-6; 9 bases agree with TRBD1. Germline V gene data show CDR1 as GTSNPN and CDR2 as SVGIG (reference sequence). The J segment lost 7 bases and the V segment lost 0 bases, leaving 4 bases of the junction unmatched. This CDR3 has 15 amino acids. The CDR3 region is CAWSVRGQGNSPLHF. The CDR3 coding sequence is TGTGCCTGGAGTGTACGAGGACAGGGGAATTCACCCCTCCACTTT.

This clone was found a few times. The V call is TRBV15, the J call TRBJ1-3; possible D gene TRBD1, 6 bases. Germline loops: CDR1 LNHNV, CDR2 YYDKDF (reference sequence). The CDR3 sequence is 15 residues long. Trimming took 0 bases from V and 2 from J, leaving 8 bases between them. The CDR3 loop is CATSRDWGPGNTIYF. The CDR3 nucleotides are TGTGCCACCAGCAGAGATTGGGGGCCTGGAAACACCATATATTTT. Full variable domain (rest looked up from reference TRBV15 and TRBJ1-3): DAMVIQNPRYQVTQFGKPVTLSCSQTLNHNVMYWYQQKSSQAPKLLFHYYDKDFNNEADTPDNFQSRRPNTSFCFLDIRSPGLGDTAMYLCATSRDWGPGNTIYFGEGSWLTVV.

The V and J genes are TRBV6-5 and TRBJ2-5, with TRBD1 identical over 7 bases. Germline V gene lookup returns CDR1 MNHEY and CDR2 SVGAGI. The CDR3 covers 16 residues. J was trimmed by 4 bases and V by 4 bases; bases with no gene match: 12. As DNA, the CDR3 is TGTGCCAGCAGTTGGCGACAGGGCATAGCCGGAGAGACCCAGTACTTC. Its protein is CASSWRQGIAGETQYF.

In its sample, this clone was seen a few times. This chain uses TRBV6-5 with TRBJ1-1; D unclear. Germline loops: CDR1 MNHEY, CDR2 SVGAGI. The CDR3 consists of 13 residues. Deletions cut 2 bases from V and 5 bases from J, with 9 bases between. CDR3 in amino acids: CASSYVSGTEAFF. The CDR3 nucleotides read TGTGCCAGCAGTTACGTCTCGGGGACTGAAGCTTTCTTT.

The chain joins TRBV4-1 to TRBJ2-3, with D uncertain. CDR3 length: 15 amino acids. The germline V gene encodes CDR1 MGHRA and CDR2 YSYEKL. The V and J ends lost 0 bases and 4 bases respectively, with 11 bases between them. CDR3 sequence: CASSQDRQLADTQYF. In nucleotides, the CDR3 is TGCGCCAGCAGCCAAGACAGGCAGTTGGCAGATACGCAGTATTTT.

CDR3 DNA: TGTGCCAGCAGTGACGGGGTTCAGCCCCAGCATTTT. Protein: CASSDGVQPQHF. The chain has TRBV25-1 and TRBJ1-5; D gene unclear. The ends were cut back, 3 bases at V and 6 bases at J, with 6 bases in the middle. The CDR3 length is 12 residues. Germline V gives CDR1 MGHDK, CDR2 SYGVNS.

The CDR3 DNA sequence: TGTGCCAGCAGTAATATGGGCCCCGGGGAGCTGTTTTTT. It codes for CASSNMGPGELFF. This chain connects TRBV6-5 to TRBJ2-2; D is unresolved. CDR3 length: 13 residues. V was cut by 5 bases and J by 6 bases, with 10 bases left in between. Germline V lookup: CDR1 MNHEY, CDR2 SVGAGI.

The chain is built from TRBV9 and TRBJ2-5, with 10 bases that match TRBD1. Germline CDR1 is SGDLS and CDR2 is YYNGEE. The length of the CDR3 is 13 residues. Trimming removed 4 bases from V and 5 bases from J; junction bases left unmatched: 2. The CDR3, as DNA: TGTGCCAGCAGCCAGGGACAGGGGGAGACCCAGTACTTC. Translation gives CASSQGQGETQYF. Using reference TRBV9 and TRBJ2-5 for the parts outside the CDR3, the full variable domain is DSGVTQTPKHLITATGQRVTLRCSPRSGDLSVYWYQQSLDQGLQFLIQYYNGEERAKGNILERFSAQQFPDLHSELNLSSLELGDSALYFCASSQGQGETQYFGPGTRLLVL.

This chain links TRBV29-1 with TRBJ2-7, with D possibly TRBD1 on 5 matching bases. The V and J ends lost 6 bases and 5 bases respectively, with 14 bases between them. CDR3 length equals 12 residues. CDR1 and CDR2 (germline): SQVTM, ANQGSEA. The CDR3 sequence is CSVDPGSHEQYF. CDR3 bases: TGCAGCGTCGATCCAGGGTCCCACGAGCAGTACTTC.

The rearrangement links TRBV5-1 to TRBJ1-1; 8 bases line up with TRBD1. V lost 2 bases, J lost 6 bases, and 9 bases stayed unmatched. The germline gives CDR1 SGHRS, CDR2 YFSETQ. The CDR3 covers 15 residues. As DNA, the CDR3 is TGCGCCAGCAGCTTCGGGGCAGGGGGCGCCGCTGAAGCTTTCTTT. Its translation is CASSFGAGGAAEAFF.

The chain links TRBV30 to TRBJ1-5; D might be TRBD1 (5 bases). CDR3 length equals 14 residues. Deletions cut 1 base from V and 3 bases from J, with 10 bases between. Germline loops: CDR1 GTSNPN, CDR2 SVGIG (reference sequence). DNA for the CDR3: TGTGCCTGGAGTGCGGGGCTCAACAATCAGCCCCAGCATTTT. Translated, it gives CAWSAGLNNQPQHF.

CDR3 nucleotide sequence: TGTGCCAGCAGTTACGAGCGGTGGTCCTATGGCTACACCTTC. This gives the protein CASSYERWSYGYTF. The chain links TRBV6-5 to TRBJ1-2; D unclear. The V end lost 2 bases, the J end lost 4 bases, and 11 bases lay between the germline ends. The CDR3 runs 14 residues. Germline lookup yields CDR1 MNHEY and CDR2 SVGAGI.

This clone showed up just a few times. The chain links TRBV29-1 to TRBJ2-7; 9 bases align to TRBD1. The CDR3 spans 14 residues. The germline gives CDR1 SQVTM, CDR2 ANQGSEA. The ends lost 4 bases at V and 4 bases at J; junction bases unmatched: 8. Here the CDR3 reads CSVVAGTGSYEQYF. DNA for the CDR3: TGCAGCGTTGTCGCCGGGACAGGGAGTTACGAGCAGTACTTC.

This clone has only one observation. The chain couples TRBV13 to TRBJ1-5, with a tentative D call TRBD1 (5 bases). Germline V lookup: CDR1 PRHDT, CDR2 FYEKMQ (reference sequence). Trimming removed 4 bases from V and 3 bases from J, with 10 bases in between. The length of the CDR3 is 14 residues. The CDR3 loop reads CASSSGHTNQPQHF. The CDR3 DNA reads as TGTGCCAGCAGCTCGGGGCACACCAATCAGCCCCAGCATTTT.

V and J are TRBV9 and TRBJ2-3, with D hard to call. From germline, CDR1 is SGDLS and CDR2 YYNGEE. The length of the CDR3 is 14 residues. Trimming cost V 4 bases and J 3 bases, with 12 bases left between them. The CDR3 region is CASSLAPGTDTQYF. The CDR3 bases are TGTGCCAGCAGCCTCGCCCCGGGTACAGATACGCAGTATTTT.

J is TRBJ1-6 and V is TRBV4-2; D gene uncertain. Trimming removed 0 bases at V and 9 bases at J, with 6 bases between. The germline gives CDR1 LGHNA, CDR2 YNFKEQ. The CDR3 has 13 residues. The CDR3 region is CASSQESGSPLHF. The CDR3 DNA reads as TGTGCCAGCAGCCAAGAGTCGGGTTCACCCCTCCACTTT.

The chain joins TRBV15 to TRBJ2-3; D might be TRBD2 (5 bases). Per the germline V gene, CDR1 is LNHNV and CDR2 is YYDKDF (reference sequence). This CDR3 has 16 residues. The germline V and J ends were trimmed by 0 bases and 1 base, with 11 bases remaining between them. CDR3 DNA: TGTGCCACCAGCAGAGAGCGGGCGCGGGGCACAGATACGCAGTATTTT. This sequence encodes CATSRERARGTDTQYF.

V gene TRBV5-1 combines with J gene TRBJ2-5; D perhaps matches TRBD2 (6 bases). Germline V gene lookup returns CDR1 SGHRS and CDR2 YFSETQ. Deletions cut 1 base from V and 1 base from J, with 11 bases between. The CDR3 totals 15 residues. The CDR3 here is CASSLQLASQETQYF. CDR3 bases: TGCGCCAGCAGCTTGCAACTAGCTTCCCAAGAGACCCAGTACTTC.

The chain couples TRBV7-3 to TRBJ1-1; D perhaps matches TRBD1 (6 bases). The germline V gene encodes CDR1 SGHTA and CDR2 FQGTGA. The CDR3 spans 16 residues. Between the trimmed V and J ends, which lost 6 bases and 0 bases, there was a span of 17 bases. CDR3 nucleotides: TGTGCCAGCAGACCGACAGGTCTCGGGATGAACACTGAAGCTTTCTTT. The encoded protein is CASRPTGLGMNTEAFF.

The count of this clone is one. This sequence joins TRBV20-1 and TRBJ2-7, with no clear D. Germline V CDR1 and CDR2: DFQATT, SNEGSKA (reference sequence). The V end was cut by 5 bases, the J end by 4 bases, with 9 bases between. This CDR3 is 11 amino acids long. The CDR3, as DNA: TGCAGTGCTGGAACCTTGTACGAGCAGTACTTC. Amino acids: CSAGTLYEQYF.

V gene TRBV6-5 combines with J gene TRBJ1-2; TRBD1 matches at 8 bases. The CDR3 is 14 residues long. The germline CDR1 and CDR2 sequences are MNHEY and SVGAGI. V gave up 6 bases and J gave up 6 bases; unmatched junction bases: 9. The CDR3 sequence is CASRDGQGINGYTF. In nucleotides, the CDR3 is TGTGCCAGCAGGGATGGACAGGGCATCAATGGCTACACCTTC.

The chain is built from TRBV5-1 and TRBJ2-2; no clear D. This CDR3 region has 15 residues. Germline V lookup: CDR1 SGHRS, CDR2 YFSETQ. V was cut by 3 bases and J by 3 bases, with 12 bases left in between. In nucleotides, the CDR3 is TGCGCCAGCAGCTATCATCGGCCTCACACCGGGGAGCTGTTTTTT. It codes for CASSYHRPHTGELFF. The full variable domain, with the rest looked up from reference TRBV5-1 and TRBJ2-2, is KAGVTQTPRYLIKTRGQQVTLSCSPISGHRSVSWYQQTPGQGLQFLFEYFSETQRNKGNFPGRFSGRQFSNSRSEMNVSTLELGDSALYLCASSYHRPHTGELFFGEGSRLTVL.

This chain joins TRBV4-3 and TRBJ1-6; D is unresolved. This CDR3 is 13 amino acids long. The V end was cut by 1 base, the J end by 6 bases, with 4 bases between. Germline assignment: CDR1 LGHNA and CDR2 YSLEER. The CDR3 loop is CASSQAGNSPLHF. In nucleotides, the CDR3 is TGCGCCAGCAGCCAAGCGGGTAATTCACCCCTCCACTTT.

The V and J genes are TRBV29-1 and TRBJ2-2, with D uncertain. V shed 7 bases and J shed 6 bases, with 12 bases lying between them. The CDR3 is 12 amino acids. Germline V CDR1 and CDR2: SQVTM, ANQGSEA. The CDR3 loop reads CSAQDDPGELFF. Written as DNA, the CDR3 is TGCAGCGCCCAGGACGATCCCGGGGAGCTGTTTTTT.

The chain employs TRBV30 and TRBJ2-1; D remains ambiguous. CDR1 and CDR2 from the germline V gene are GTSNPN and SVGIG (reference sequence). This CDR3 comprises 12 residues. V was trimmed by 0 bases and J by 9 bases, leaving 9 bases between them. The CDR3 loop reads CAWSVTRGEQFF. The CDR3 DNA follows: TGTGCCTGGAGTGTAACGAGAGGTGAGCAGTTCTTC.